The 13 T cell receptor beta chains in this list originate from one sample, sequenced in a study of blood T cell repertoires in COVID-19. Profiled with immunoSEQ multiplex PCR; TCRdb holds only in-frame clones, not every one. Of roughly 90,000 clones listed, roughly 80% were seen once; the top ten hold approximately 15%. The sequencing sample was made of peripheral blood. The origin of the receptors is an elderly woman with active or convalescent COVID-19.

This clone was seen a handful of times. CDR3 in amino acids: CASSRTSGTRTDTQYF. The DNA of the CDR3 is TGTGCCAGCAGTAGGACTAGCGGGACTCGCACAGATACGCAGTATTTT. V is TRBV28 and J is TRBJ2-3; 12 nucleotides match TRBD2. Germline V gives CDR1 MDHEN, CDR2 SYDVKM. The CDR3 sequence is 16 residues long. Losses at the gene ends were 5 bases for V and 1 base for J; bases not matched to a gene: 4.

This clone was seen a handful of times. This chain links TRBV2 with TRBJ2-7; the match to TRBD1 covers 7 bases. This CDR3 comprises 14 residues. Germline V CDR1 and CDR2: SNHLY, FYNNEI. With 6 bases clipped from V and 4 bases from J, the junction kept 9 bases outside the gene matches. The CDR3 spells CASSVDRVGYEQYF. As DNA, the CDR3 is TGTGCCAGCAGCGTTGACAGGGTTGGGTACGAGCAGTACTTC.

This chain joins TRBV3-1 (or the pseudogene TRBV3-2) and TRBJ2-3; 7 nucleotides line up with TRBD1. The CDR3 sequence is 15 residues long. With V trimmed by 2 bases and J by 2 bases, 4 bases remained unmatched. The germline CDR1 and CDR2 sequences are LGHDT and YNNKEL (reference sequence). The CDR3 sequence is CASSQRTGFTDTQYF. CDR3 DNA sequence: TGTGCCAGCAGCCAAAGGACAGGATTCACAGATACGCAGTATTTT.

The chain combines TRBV4-1 with TRBJ1-2, with TRBD1 identical over 9 bases. Germline CDR1 reads MGHRA; CDR2 reads YSYEKL. V trimming: 4 bases; J trimming: 6 bases; junction bases outside the gene matches: 12. The CDR3 is 16 amino acids. CDR3 protein: CASSPRGGQGRNGYTF. Written as DNA, the CDR3 is TGCGCCAGCAGCCCCAGGGGGGGACAGGGAAGAAATGGCTACACCTTC.

This clone was seen just once. This chain joins TRBV3-1 (or the pseudogene TRBV3-2) and TRBJ2-1; no clear D gene. The V end lost 8 bases, the J end lost 7 bases, and 18 bases lay between the germline ends. CDR1 and CDR2 from the germline V gene are LGHDT and YNNKEL (reference sequence). The CDR3 contains 14 residues. CDR3 in DNA: TGTGCCAGCTCATCGGAGAAGGAGAGGAATGAGCAGTTCTTC. It translates to CASSSEKERNEQFF.

This clone was detected a few times. This chain connects TRBV28 to TRBJ1-2; the match to TRBD1 covers 8 bases. Germline loops: CDR1 MDHEN, CDR2 SYDVKM. CDR3 length equals 12 residues. Germline trimming cut 3 bases from V and 8 bases from J; bases unmatched to any gene: 2. The CDR3 DNA sequence: TGTGCCAGCAGTTTGGGACAGGCGGGCTACACCTTC. Residues: CASSLGQAGYTF.

The chain employs TRBV7-2 and TRBJ2-3; D may be TRBD2 (5 bases). Germline V gene sequence: CDR1 SGHTA, CDR2 FQGNSA. The ends were cut back, 1 base at V and 2 bases at J, with 16 bases in the middle. This CDR3 contains 17 residues. CDR3 nucleotide sequence: TGTGCCAGCAGCTTAGGATTTGACTACAGCCTCACAGATACGCAGTATTTT. It yields the protein CASSLGFDYSLTDTQYF.

The V gene is TRBV5-4, the J gene TRBJ1-2; the match to TRBD1 covers 7 bases. Per germline, CDR1 SGHNT and CDR2 YYREEE (reference sequence). The CDR3 extends over 15 amino acids. The ends lost 3 bases at V and 4 bases at J; junction bases unmatched: 9. Here the CDR3 DNA reads TGTGCCAGCAGCTCTTCGACAGGGTTGCCCTATGGCTACACCTTC. This encodes CASSSSTGLPYGYTF.

A few counts support this clone. V gene TRBV27 combines with J gene TRBJ2-1, with D maybe TRBD1 (7 bases). V dropped 8 bases and J dropped 0 bases, with 11 bases sitting between them. Germline CDR1 reads MNHEY; CDR2 reads SMNVEV (reference sequence). This CDR3 contains 14 residues. The CDR3 DNA reads as TGTGCCAGCGGGCGGGACAGCTCCTACAATGAGCAGTTCTTC. This gives the protein CASGRDSSYNEQFF.

This clone was counted between two and nine times. This chain uses TRBV6-5 with TRBJ1-2; TRBD1 agrees at 7 bases. The germline V gene encodes CDR1 MNHEY and CDR2 SVGAGI. There are 15 residues in the CDR3. CDR3 in amino acids: CATGRGDSTNYGYTF. DNA of the CDR3: TGTGCTACCGGGCGGGGGGACAGTACTAACTATGGCTACACCTTC.

The V and J genes are TRBV10-3 and TRBJ2-5; 7 bases map to TRBD1. Germline V lookup: CDR1 ENHRY, CDR2 SYGVKD. CDR3 size: 13 residues. Trimming took 11 bases from V and 2 from J; bases not matched to a gene: 8. The CDR3 DNA is TGTGCCGTCCGGGACAGAGATCAAGAGACCCAGTACTTC. This codes for CAVRDRDQETQYF.

This chain uses TRBV7-2 with TRBJ2-2, with 9 bases fitting TRBD1. This CDR3 spans 17 amino acids. The V segment lost 5 bases and the J segment 5 bases; nucleotides outside the gene matches: 12. Germline loops: CDR1 SGHTA, CDR2 FQGNSA. The CDR3 DNA reads as TGTGCCAGCAGCGATTGGCCGGGACAGGGTAAAACCGGGGAGCTGTTTTTT. Its translation is CASSDWPGQGKTGELFF. The whole variable domain, filled in from reference TRBV7-2 and TRBJ2-2, reads GAGVSQSPSNKVTEKGKDVELRCDPISGHTALYWYRQSLGQGLEFLIYFQGNSAPDKSGLPSDRFSAERTGGSVSTLTIQRTQQEDSAVYLCASSDWPGQGKTGELFFGEGSRLTVL.

This clone has only a few counts. The genes are TRBV7-3 and TRBJ1-2; TRBD1 matches at 9 bases. The CDR3 runs to 15 residues. Germline V gene lookup returns CDR1 SGHTA and CDR2 FQGTGA. The trim removed 4 bases at V and 3 bases at J, leaving 6 bases unmatched. The CDR3 DNA reads TGTGCCAGCAGCTGGGGACAGGGAGTTGACTATGGCTACACCTTC. Protein product: CASSWGQGVDYGYTF.